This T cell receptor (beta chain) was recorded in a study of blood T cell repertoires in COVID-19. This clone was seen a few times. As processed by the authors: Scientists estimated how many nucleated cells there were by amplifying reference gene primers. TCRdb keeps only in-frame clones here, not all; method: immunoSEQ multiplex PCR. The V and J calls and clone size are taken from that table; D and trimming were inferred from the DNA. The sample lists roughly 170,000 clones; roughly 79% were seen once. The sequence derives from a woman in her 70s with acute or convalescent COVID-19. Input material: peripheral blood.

The CDR3 DNA is TGTGCCAGCTGGGGGGGTCGGGCAAGCTATGGCTACACCTTC. Its translation: CASWGGRASYGYTF. The chain is built from TRBV2 and TRBJ1-2, with D perhaps matching TRBD1 (5 bases). The length of the CDR3 is 14 residues. The V end lost 8 bases, the J end lost 4 bases, and 17 bases lay between the germline ends. Germline lookup yields CDR1 SNHLY and CDR2 FYNNEI.